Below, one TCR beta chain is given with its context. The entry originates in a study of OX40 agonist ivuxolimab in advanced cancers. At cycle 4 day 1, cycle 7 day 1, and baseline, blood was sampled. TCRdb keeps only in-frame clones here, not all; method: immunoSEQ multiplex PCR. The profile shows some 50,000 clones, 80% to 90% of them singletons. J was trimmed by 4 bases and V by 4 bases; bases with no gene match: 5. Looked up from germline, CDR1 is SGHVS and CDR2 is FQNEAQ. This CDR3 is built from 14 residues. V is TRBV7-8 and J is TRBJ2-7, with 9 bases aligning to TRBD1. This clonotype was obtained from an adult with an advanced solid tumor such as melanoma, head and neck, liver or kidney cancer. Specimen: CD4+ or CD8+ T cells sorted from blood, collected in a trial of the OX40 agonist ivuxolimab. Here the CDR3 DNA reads TGTGCCAGCAGCTGGGGACAGGGTTCTTACGAGCAGTACTTC. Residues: CASSWGQGSYEQYF.